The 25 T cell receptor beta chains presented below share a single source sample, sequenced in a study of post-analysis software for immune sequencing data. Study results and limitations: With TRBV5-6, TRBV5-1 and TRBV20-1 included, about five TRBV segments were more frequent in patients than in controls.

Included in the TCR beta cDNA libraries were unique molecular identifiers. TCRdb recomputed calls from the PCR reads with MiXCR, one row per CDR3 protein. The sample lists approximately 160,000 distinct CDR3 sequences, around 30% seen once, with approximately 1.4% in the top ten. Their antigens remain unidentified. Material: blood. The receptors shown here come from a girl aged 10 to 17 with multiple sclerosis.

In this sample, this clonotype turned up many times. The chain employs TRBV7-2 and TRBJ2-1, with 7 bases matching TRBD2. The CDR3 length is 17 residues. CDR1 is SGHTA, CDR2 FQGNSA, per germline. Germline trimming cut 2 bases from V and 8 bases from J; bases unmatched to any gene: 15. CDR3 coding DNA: TGTGCCAGCAGCTTATTACGATTGGGGAGGGCCTTCGATGAGCAGTTCTTC. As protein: CASSLLRLGRAFDEQFF.

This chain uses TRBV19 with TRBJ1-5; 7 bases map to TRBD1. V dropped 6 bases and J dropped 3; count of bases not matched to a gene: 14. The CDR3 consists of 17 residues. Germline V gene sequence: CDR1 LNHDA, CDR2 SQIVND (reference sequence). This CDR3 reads CASSPIGTAKDNQPQHF. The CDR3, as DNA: TGTGCCAGTAGCCCTATAGGGACAGCTAAGGACAATCAGCCCCAGCATTTT.

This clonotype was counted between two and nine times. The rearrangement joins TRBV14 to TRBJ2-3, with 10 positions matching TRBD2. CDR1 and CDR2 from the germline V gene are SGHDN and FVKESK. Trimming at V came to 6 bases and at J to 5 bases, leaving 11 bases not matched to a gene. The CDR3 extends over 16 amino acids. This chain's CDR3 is CASSTKRGLAEDTQYF. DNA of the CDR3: TGTGCCAGCAGTACCAAACGCGGACTAGCGGAAGATACGCAGTATTTT.

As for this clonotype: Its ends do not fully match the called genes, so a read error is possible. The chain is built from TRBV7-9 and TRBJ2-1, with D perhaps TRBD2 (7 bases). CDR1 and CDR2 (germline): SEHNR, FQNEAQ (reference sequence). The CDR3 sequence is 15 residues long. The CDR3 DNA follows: TGTGCCGGCAGCTTAGGACAGCGGGACTACAATGAGCAGTTCTTC. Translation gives CAGSLGQRDYNEQFF.

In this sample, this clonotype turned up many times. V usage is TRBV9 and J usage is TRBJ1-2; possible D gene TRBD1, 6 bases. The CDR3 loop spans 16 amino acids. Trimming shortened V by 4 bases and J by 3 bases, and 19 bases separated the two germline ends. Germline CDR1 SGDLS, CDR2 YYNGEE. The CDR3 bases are TGTGCCAGCAGCCTACCAGGGGCAGGTGAACACTATGGCTACACCTTC. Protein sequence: CASSLPGAGEHYGYTF. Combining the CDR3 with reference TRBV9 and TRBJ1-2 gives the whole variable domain DSGVTQTPKHLITATGQRVTLRCSPRSGDLSVYWYQQSLDQGLQFLIQYYNGEERAKGNILERFSAQQFPDLHSELNLSSLELGDSALYFCASSLPGAGEHYGYTFGSGTRLTVV.

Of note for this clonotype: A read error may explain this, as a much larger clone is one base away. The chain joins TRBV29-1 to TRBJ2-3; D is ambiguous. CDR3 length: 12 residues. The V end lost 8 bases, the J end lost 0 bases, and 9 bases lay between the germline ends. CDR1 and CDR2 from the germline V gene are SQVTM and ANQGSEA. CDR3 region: CSHTASTDTQYF. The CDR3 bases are TGCAGCCATACCGCCAGCACAGATACGCAGTATTTT.

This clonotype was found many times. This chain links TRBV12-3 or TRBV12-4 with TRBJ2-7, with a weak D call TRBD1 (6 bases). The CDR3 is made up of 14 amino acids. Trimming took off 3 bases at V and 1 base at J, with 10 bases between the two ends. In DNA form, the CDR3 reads TGTGCCAGCAGTTTGGGGCAGGGGTCCTACGAGCAGTACTTC. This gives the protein CASSLGQGSYEQYF.

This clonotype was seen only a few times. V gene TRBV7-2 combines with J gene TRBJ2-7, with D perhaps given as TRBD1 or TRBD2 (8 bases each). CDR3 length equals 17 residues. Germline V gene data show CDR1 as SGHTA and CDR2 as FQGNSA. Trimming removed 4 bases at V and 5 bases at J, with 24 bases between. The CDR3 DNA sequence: TGTGCCAGCAGCTCCCGGGGGGGGACAGGAGGCCCCGACGAGCAGTACTTC. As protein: CASSSRGGTGGPDEQYF.

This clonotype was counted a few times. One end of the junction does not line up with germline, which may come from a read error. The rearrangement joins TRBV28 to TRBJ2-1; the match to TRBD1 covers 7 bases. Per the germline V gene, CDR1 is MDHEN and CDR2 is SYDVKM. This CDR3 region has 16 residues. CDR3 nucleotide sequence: TGTGCCGGCAGCCCATTCACAGGGGAAGGGAGAAATGAGCAGTTCTTC. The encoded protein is CAGSPFTGEGRNEQFF.

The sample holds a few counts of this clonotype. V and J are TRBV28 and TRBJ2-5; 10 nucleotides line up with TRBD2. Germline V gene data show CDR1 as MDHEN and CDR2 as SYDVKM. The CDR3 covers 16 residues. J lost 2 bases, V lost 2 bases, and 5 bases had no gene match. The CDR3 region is CASSLGRTSGQETQYF. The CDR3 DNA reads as TGTGCCAGCAGTTTAGGCCGGACTAGCGGACAAGAGACCCAGTACTTC.

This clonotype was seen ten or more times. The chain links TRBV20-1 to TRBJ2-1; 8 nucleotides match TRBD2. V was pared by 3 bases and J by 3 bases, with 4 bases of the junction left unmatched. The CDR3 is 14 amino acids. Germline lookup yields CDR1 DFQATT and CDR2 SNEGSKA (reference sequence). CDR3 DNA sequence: TGCAGTGCTAGGGGGGGACTAGACTACAATGAGCAGTTCTTC. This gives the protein CSARGGLDYNEQFF.

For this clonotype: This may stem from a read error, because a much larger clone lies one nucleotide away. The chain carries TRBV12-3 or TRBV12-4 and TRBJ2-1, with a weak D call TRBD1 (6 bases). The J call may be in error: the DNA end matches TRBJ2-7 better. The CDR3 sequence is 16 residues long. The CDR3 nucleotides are TGTGCCAGCAGTTTTAGTCCAGGGGAGTCCTACAATGAGCAGTACTTC. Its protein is CASSFSPGESYNEQYF.

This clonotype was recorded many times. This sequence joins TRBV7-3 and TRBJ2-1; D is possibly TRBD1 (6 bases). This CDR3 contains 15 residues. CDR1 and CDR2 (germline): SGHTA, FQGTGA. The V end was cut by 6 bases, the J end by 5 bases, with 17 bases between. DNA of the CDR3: TGTGCCAGCAGATCTCGGACAGATACAAACAATGAGCAGTTCTTC. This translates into CASRSRTDTNNEQFF.

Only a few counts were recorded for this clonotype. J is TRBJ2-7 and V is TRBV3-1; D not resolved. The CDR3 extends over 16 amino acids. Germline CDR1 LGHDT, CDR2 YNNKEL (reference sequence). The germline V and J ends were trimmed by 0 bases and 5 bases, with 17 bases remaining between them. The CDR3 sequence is CASSQDVAGVNNEQYF. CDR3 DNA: TGTGCCAGCAGCCAAGATGTGGCCGGCGTGAACAACGAGCAGTACTTC.

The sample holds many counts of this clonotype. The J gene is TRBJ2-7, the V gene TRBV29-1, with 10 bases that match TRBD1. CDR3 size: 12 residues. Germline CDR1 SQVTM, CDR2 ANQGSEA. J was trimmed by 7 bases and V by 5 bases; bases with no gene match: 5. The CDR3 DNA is TGCAGCGTTACCCGGGACAGGGGTGAGCAGTACTTC. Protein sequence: CSVTRDRGEQYF.

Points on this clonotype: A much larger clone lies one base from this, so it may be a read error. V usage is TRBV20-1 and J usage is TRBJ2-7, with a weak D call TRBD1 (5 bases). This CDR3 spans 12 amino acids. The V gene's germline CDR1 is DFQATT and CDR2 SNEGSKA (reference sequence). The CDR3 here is CSAKDTSYEQDF. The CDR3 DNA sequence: TGCAGTGCGAAGGACACCTCCTACGAGCAGGACTTC.

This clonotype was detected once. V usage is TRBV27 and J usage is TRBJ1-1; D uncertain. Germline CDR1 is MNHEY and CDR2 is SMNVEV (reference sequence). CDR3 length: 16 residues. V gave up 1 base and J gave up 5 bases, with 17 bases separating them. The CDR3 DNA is TGTGCCAGCAGTTTATTACCAGCCCCGTTGGGGACTGAAGCTTTCTTT. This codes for CASSLLPAPLGTEAFF.

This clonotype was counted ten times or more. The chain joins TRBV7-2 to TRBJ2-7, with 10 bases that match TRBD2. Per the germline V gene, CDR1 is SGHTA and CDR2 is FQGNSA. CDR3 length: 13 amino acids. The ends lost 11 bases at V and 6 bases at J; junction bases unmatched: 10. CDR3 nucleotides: TGTGCCTTAGGAGCGGGAGGGCCGGGCGAGCAGTACTTC. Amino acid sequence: CALGAGGPGEQYF.

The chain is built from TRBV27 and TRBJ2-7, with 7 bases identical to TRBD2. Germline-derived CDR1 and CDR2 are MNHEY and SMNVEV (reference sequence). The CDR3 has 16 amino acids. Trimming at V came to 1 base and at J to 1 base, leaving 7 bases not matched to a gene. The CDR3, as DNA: TGTGCCAGCAGTTTATTAGGGGACGGGGGGTCCTACGAGCAGTACTTC. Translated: CASSLLGDGGSYEQYF.

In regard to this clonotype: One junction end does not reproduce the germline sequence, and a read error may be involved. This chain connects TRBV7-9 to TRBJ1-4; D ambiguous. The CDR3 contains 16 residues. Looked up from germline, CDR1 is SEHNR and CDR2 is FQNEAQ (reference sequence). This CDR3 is CARSPPVGRTNEKLFF. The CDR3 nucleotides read TGTGCCCGCAGCCCCCCGGTGGGGAGAACTAATGAAAAACTGTTTTTT. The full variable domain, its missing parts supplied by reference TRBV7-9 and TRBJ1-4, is DTGVSQNPRHKITKRGQNVTFRCDPISEHNRLYWYRQTLGQGPEFLTYFQNEAQLEKSRLLSDRFSAERPKGSFSTLEIQRTEQGDSAMYLCARSPPVGRTNEKLFFGSGTQLSVL.

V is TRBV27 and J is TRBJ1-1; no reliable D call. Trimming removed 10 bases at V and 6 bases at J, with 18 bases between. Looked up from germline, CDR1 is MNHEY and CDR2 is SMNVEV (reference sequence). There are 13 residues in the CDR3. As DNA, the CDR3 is TGTGCCACCACCCTAATAGACACGGCTGAAGCTTTCTTT. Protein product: CATTLIDTAEAFF.

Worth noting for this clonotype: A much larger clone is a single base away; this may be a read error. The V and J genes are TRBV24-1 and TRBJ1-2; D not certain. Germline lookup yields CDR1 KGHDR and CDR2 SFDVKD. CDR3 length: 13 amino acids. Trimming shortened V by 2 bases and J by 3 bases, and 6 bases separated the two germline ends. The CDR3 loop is CATSDSTDYGYTF. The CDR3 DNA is TGTGCCACCAGTGATTCGACGGACTATGGCTACACCTTC.

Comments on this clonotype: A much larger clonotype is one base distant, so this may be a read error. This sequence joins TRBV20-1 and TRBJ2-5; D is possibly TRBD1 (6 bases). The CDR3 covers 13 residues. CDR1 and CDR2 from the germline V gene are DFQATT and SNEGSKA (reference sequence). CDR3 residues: CSAAGDSEETQHF. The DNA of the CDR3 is TGCAGTGCTGCAGGGGATTCCGAAGAGACCCAGCACTTC.

This chain's CDR3 is CSAGGAQANYGYTF. The CDR3 region has the DNA TGCAGCGCGGGAGGCGCTCAAGCTAACTATGGCTACACCTTC. J is TRBJ1-2 and V is TRBV29-1; D is unclear. Trimming stripped 7 bases from V and 0 bases from J, with 15 bases between. Germline V lookup: CDR1 SQVTM, CDR2 ANQGSEA. There are 14 residues in the CDR3.

CDR3 amino acids: CSASPGQAVGGYTF. For the CDR3, the DNA is TGCAGTGCTTCTCCGGGACAGGCCGTGGGTGGCTACACCTTC. This sequence joins TRBV20-1 and TRBJ1-2; 8 bases match TRBD1. Trimming at V came to 5 bases and at J to 7 bases, leaving 12 bases not matched to a gene. The CDR3 spans 14 residues. Germline V gene data show CDR1 as DFQATT and CDR2 as SNEGSKA (reference sequence).